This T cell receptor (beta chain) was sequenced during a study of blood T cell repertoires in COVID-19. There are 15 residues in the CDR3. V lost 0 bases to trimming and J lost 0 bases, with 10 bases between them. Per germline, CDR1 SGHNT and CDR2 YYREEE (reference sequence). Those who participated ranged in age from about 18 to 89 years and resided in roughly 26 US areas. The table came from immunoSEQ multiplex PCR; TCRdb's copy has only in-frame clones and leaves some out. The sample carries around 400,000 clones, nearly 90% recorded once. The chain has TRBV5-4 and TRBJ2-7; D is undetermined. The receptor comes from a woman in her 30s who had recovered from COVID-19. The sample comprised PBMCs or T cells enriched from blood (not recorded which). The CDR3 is CASSLGVLSSYEQYF. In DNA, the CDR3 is TGTGCCAGCAGCTTGGGAGTCTTAAGCTCCTACGAGCAGTACTTC.